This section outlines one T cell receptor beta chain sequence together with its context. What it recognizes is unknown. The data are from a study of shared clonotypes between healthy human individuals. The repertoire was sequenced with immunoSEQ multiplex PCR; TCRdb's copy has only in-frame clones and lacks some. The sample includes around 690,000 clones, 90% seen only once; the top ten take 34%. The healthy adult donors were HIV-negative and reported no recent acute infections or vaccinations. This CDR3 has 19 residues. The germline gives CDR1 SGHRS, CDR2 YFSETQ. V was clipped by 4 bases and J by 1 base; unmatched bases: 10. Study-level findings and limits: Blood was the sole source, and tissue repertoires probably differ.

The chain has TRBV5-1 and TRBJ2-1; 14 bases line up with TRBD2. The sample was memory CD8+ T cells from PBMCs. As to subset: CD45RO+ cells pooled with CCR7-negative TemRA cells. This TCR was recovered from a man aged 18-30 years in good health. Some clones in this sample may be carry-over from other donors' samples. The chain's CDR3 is CASSEAGTSGRGSYNEQFF. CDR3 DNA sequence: TGCGCCAGCAGCGAAGCCGGGACTAGCGGGAGAGGATCCTACAATGAGCAGTTCTTC. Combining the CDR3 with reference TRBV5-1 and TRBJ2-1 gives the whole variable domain KAGVTQTPRYLIKTRGQQVTLSCSPISGHRSVSWYQQTPGQGLQFLFEYFSETQRNKGNFPGRFSGRQFSNSRSEMNVSTLELGDSALYLCASSEAGTSGRGSYNEQFFGPGTRLTVL.